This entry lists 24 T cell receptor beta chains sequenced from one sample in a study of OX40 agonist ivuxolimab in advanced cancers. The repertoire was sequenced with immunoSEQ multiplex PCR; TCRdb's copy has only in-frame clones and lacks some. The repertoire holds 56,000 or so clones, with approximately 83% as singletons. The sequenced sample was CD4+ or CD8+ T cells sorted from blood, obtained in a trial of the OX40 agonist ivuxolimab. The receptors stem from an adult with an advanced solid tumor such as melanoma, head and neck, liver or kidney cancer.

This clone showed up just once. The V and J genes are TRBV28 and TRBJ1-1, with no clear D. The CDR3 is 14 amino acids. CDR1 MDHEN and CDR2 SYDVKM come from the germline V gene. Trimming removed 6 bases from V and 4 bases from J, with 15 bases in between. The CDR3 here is CASSRALGITEAFF. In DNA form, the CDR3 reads TGTGCCAGCAGCAGAGCTCTTGGCATCACTGAAGCTTTCTTT.

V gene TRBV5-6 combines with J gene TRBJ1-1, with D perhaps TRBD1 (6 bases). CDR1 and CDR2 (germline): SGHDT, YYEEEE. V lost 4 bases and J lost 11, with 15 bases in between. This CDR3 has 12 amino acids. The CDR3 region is CASSGSGAMAFF. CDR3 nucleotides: TGTGCCAGCAGCGGCTCAGGGGCGATGGCTTTCTTT.

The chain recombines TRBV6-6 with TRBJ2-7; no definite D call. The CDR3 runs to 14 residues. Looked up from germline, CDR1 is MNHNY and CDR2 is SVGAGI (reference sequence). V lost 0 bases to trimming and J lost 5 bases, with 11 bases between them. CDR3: CASSYSDEPDEQYF. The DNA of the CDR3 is TGTGCCAGCAGTTACTCGGATGAACCCGACGAGCAGTACTTC.

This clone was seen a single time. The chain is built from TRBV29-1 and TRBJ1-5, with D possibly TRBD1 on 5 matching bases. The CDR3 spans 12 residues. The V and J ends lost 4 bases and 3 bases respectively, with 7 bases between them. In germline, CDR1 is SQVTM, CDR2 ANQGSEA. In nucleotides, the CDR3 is TGCAGCGTTGGGGGGTTCAATCAGCCCCAGCATTTT. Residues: CSVGGFNQPQHF.

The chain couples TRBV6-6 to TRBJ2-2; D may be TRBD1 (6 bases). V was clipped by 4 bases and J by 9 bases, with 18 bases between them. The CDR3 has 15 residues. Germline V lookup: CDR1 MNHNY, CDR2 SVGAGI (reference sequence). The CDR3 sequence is CASSSSSQGSRELFF. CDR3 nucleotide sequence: TGTGCCAGCAGTTCATCCTCACAGGGTAGTCGGGAGCTGTTTTTT.

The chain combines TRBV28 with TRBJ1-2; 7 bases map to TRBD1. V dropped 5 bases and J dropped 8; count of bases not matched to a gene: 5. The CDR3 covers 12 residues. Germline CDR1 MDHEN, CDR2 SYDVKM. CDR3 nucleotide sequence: TGTGCCAGCAGTATGACAGGGCGAGGCTACACCTTC. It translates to CASSMTGRGYTF.

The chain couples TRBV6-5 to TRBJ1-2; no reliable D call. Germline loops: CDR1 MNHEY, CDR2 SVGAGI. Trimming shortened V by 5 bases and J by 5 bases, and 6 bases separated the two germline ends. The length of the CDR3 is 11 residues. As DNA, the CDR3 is TGTGCCAGCAGTAAGGAGTATGGCTACACCTTC. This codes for CASSKEYGYTF.

The CDR3 here is CASSPPLAGEETQYF. In DNA form, the CDR3 reads TGCGCCAGCAGCCCGCCCTTAGCGGGAGAAGAGACCCAGTACTTC. The J gene is TRBJ2-5, the V gene TRBV5-1; TRBD2 aligns across 9 bases. The V gene end was trimmed by 4 bases and the J gene end by 3 bases; junction bases not matched to a gene: 7. Germline CDR1 and CDR2: SGHRS and YFSETQ. The CDR3 has 15 amino acids.

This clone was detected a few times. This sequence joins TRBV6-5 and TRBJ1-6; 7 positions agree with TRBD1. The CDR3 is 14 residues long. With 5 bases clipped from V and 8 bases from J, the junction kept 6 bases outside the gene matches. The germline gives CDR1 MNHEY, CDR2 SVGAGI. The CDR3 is CASSKGTADSPLHF. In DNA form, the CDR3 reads TGTGCCAGCAGTAAAGGGACAGCGGATTCACCCCTCCACTTT.

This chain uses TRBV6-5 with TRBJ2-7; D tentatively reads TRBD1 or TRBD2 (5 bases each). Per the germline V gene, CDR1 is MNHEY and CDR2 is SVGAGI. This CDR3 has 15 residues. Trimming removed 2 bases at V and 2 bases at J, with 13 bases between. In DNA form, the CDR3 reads TGTGCCAGCAGTTACCAGCAGGGACCCACCTACGAGCAGTACTTC. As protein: CASSYQQGPTYEQYF.

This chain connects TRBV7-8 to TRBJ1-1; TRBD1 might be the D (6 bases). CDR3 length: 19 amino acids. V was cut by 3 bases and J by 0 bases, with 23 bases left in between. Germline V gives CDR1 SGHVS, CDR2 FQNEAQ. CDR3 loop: CASSFPEEGYREMNTEAFF. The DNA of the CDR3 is TGTGCCAGCAGCTTCCCCGAGGAAGGGTACAGGGAGATGAACACTGAAGCTTTCTTT.

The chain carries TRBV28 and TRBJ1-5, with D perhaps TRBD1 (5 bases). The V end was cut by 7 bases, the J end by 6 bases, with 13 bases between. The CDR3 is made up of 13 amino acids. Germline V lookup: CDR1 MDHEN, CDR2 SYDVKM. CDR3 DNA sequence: TGTGCCAGCACGGGACGGGCGGTTCAGCCCCAGCATTTT. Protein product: CASTGRAVQPQHF.

CDR3 sequence reads: CASSSTGTANTQYF. The CDR3 DNA follows: TGTGCCAGCAGTTCCACAGGGACAGCAAATACGCAGTATTTT. This chain connects TRBV28 to TRBJ2-3; 7 bases agree with TRBD1. The CDR3 runs 14 residues. The J segment lost 7 bases and the V segment lost 4 bases, leaving 8 bases of the junction unmatched. From germline, CDR1 is MDHEN and CDR2 SYDVKM.

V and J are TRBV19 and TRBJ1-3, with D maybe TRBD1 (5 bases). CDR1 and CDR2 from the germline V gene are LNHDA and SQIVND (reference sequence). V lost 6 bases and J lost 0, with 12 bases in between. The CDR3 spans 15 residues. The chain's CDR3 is CASRDRHTSGNTIYF. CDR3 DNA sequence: TGTGCCAGTAGAGACAGACACACCTCTGGAAACACCATATATTTT.

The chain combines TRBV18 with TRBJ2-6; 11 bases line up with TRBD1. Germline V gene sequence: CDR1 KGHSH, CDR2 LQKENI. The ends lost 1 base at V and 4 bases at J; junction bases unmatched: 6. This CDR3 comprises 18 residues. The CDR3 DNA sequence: TGTGCCAGCTCACCACGGACAGGGGGCTTATCCGGGGCCAACGTCCTGACTTTC. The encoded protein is CASSPRTGGLSGANVLTF. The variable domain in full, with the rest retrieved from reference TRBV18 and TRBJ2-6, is NAGVMQNPRHLVRRRGQEARLRCSPMKGHSHVYWYRQLPEEGLKFMVYLQKENIIDESGMPKERFSAEFPKEGPSILRIQQVVRGDSAAYFCASSPRTGGLSGANVLTFGAGSRLTVL.

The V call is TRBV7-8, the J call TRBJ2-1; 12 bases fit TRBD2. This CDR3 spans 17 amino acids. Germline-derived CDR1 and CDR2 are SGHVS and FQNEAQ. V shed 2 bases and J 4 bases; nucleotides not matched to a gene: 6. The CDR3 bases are TGTGCCAGCAGCTTAAACCCTAGCGGGAGGGGGTACAATGAGCAGTTCTTC. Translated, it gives CASSLNPSGRGYNEQFF.

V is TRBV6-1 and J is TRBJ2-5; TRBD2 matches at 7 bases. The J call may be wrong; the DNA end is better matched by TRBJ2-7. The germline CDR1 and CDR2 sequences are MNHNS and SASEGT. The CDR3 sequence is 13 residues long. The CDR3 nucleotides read TGTGCCAGCAATAAGGAGACTAGCCGCGAGCAGTACTTC. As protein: CASNKETSREQYF.

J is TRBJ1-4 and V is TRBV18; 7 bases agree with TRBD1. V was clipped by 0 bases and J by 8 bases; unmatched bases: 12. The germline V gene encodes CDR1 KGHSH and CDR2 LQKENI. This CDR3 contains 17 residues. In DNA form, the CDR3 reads TGTGCCAGCTCACCACCATTCGCAGGGGGGTCTGGAGAAAAACTGTTTTTT. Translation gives CASSPPFAGGSGEKLFF.

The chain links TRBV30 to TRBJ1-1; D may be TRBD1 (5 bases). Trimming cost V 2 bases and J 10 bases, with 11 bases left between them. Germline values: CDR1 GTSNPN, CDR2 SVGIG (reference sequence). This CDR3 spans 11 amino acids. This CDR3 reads CAWSRRGPAFF. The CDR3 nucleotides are TGTGCCTGGAGTAGGAGGGGACCAGCTTTCTTT.

The CDR3 sequence is CASRFPTGAGANVLTF. Here the CDR3 DNA reads TGTGCCAGCAGATTCCCTACAGGGGCCGGGGCCAACGTCCTGACTTTC. The chain couples TRBV6-6 to TRBJ2-6, with 7 bases aligning to TRBD1. V lost 6 bases, J lost 4 bases, and 9 bases stayed unmatched. The CDR3 is 16 residues long. Germline values: CDR1 MNHNY, CDR2 SVGAGI (reference sequence).

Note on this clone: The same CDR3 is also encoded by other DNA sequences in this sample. The CDR3 region is CASSPTGAGNTIYF. In DNA, the CDR3 is TGTGCCAGCTCACCCACAGGGGCTGGAAACACCATATATTTT. The chain joins TRBV18 to TRBJ1-3; 7 positions agree with TRBD1. CDR3 length: 14 residues. The junction had 1 base not matched to a gene; V was cut back by 3 bases and J by 2 bases. The V gene's germline CDR1 is KGHSH and CDR2 LQKENI.

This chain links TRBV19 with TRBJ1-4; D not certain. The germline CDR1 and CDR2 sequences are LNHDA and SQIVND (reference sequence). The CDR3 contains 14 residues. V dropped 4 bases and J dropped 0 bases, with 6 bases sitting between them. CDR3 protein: CASSRSATNEKLFF. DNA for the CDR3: TGTGCCAGTAGTAGGTCAGCAACTAATGAAAAACTGTTTTTT.

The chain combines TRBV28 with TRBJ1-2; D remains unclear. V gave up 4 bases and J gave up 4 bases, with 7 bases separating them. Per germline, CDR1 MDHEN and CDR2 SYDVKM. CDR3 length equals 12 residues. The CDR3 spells CASSYSGYGYTF. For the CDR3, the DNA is TGTGCCAGCAGTTACTCAGGCTATGGCTACACCTTC.

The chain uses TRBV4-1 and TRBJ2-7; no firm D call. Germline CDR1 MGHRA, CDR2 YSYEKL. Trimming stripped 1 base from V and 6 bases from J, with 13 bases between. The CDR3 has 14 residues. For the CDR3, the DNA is TGCGCCAGCAGCCAAGTTGAACACCCGGGCGAGCAGTACTTC. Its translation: CASSQVEHPGEQYF.